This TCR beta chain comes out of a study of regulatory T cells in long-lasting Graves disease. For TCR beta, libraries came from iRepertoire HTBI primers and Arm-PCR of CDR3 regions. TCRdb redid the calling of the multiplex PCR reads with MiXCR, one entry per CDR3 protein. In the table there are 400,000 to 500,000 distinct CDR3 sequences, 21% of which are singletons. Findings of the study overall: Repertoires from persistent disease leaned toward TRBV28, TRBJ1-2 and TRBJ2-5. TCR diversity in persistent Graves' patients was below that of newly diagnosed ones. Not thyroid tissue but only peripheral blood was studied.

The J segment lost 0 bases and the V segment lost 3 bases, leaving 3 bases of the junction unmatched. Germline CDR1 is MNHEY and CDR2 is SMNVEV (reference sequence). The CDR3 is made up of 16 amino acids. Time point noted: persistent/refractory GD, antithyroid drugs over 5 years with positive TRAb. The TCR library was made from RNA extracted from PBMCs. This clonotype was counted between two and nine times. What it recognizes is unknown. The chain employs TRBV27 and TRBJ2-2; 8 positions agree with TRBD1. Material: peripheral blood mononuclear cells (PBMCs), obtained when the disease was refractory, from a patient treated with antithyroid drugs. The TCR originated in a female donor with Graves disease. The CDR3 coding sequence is TGTGCCAGCAGTTTCGGGGACAGGACGAACACCGGGGAGCTGTTTTTT. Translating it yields CASSFGDRTNTGELFF.